This T cell receptor (beta chain) was captured by sequencing in a study of T cells in Graves' hyperthyroidism and ophthalmopathy. Broader study findings: Most clonotypes that expanded in the thyroid above 0.001 also showed up in blood.

Germline V gene sequence: CDR1 MNHNS, CDR2 SASEGT. Trimming left V 9 bases short and J 2 bases short, with 13 bases between. The CDR3 covers 13 residues. RNA transcripts gave rise to amplified TCR beta CDR3 regions. Primed by the HTBI set, a first-round RT-PCR was run on the TCR CDR3. In TCRdb, the multiplex PCR reads were re-called with MiXCR into one record per CDR3 protein. The sample records under 800,000 distinct CDR3 sequences, about 15% being singletons. This clonotype has a count of ten or more. Its antigen is unknown. The chain carries TRBV6-1 and TRBJ1-1; D might be TRBD1 (6 bases). Sequenced material: blood. This receptor was taken from a young woman with Graves' hyperthyroidism. CDR3 sequence reads: CASLQGGNTEAFF. As DNA, the CDR3 is TGTGCCAGTCTACAGGGAGGAAACACTGAAGCTTTCTTT.